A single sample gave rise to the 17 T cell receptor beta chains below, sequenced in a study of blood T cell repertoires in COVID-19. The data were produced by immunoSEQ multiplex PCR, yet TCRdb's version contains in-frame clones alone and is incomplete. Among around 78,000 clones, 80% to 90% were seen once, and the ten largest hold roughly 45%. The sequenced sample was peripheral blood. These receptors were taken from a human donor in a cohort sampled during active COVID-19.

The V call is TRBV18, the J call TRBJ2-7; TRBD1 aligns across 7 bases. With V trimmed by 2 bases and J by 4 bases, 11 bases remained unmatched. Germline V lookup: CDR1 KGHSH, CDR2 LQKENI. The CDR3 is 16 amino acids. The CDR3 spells CASSPGTGDLRYEQYF. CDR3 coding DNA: TGTGCCAGCTCACCAGGCACAGGGGACCTCCGGTACGAGCAGTACTTC.

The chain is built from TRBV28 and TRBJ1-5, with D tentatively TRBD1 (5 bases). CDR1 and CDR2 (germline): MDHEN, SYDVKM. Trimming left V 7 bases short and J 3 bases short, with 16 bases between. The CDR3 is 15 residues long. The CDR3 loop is CASTLGGTPNQPQHF. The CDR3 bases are TGTGCCAGCACCTTGGGGGGAACCCCCAATCAGCCCCAGCATTTT.

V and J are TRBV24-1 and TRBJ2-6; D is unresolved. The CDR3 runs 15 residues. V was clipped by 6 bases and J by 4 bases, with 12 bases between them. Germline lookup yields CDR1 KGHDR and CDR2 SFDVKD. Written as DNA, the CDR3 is TGTGCCACCAGTCAACAGAGAACGGGGGCCAACGTCCTGACTTTC. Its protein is CATSQQRTGANVLTF.

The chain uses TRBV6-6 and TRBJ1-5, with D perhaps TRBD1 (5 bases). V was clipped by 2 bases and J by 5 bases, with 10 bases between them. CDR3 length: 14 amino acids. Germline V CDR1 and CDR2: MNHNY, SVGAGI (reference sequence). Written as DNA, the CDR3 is TGTGCCAGCAGTTACCAGGGTCCGCATCAGCCCCAGCATTTT. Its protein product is CASSYQGPHQPQHF.

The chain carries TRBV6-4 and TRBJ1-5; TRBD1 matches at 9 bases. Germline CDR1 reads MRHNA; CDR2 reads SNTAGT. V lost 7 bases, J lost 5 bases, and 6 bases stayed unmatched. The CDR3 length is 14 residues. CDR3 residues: CASTTRTGDQPQHF. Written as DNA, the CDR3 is TGTGCCAGCACCACCCGGACAGGGGATCAGCCCCAGCATTTT.

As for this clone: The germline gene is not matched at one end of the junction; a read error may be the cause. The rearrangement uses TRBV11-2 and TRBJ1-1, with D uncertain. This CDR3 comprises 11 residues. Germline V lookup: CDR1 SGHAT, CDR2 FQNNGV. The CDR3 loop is CASSPGVFTIF. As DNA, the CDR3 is TGTGCCAGCAGCCCCGGGGTGTTTACGATCTTT.

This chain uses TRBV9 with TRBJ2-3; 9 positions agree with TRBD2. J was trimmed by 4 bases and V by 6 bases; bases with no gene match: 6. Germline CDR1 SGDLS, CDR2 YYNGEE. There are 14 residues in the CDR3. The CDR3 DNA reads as TGTGCCAGCAATCGCGGGGGGGGATCAGATACGCAGTATTTT. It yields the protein CASNRGGGSDTQYF.

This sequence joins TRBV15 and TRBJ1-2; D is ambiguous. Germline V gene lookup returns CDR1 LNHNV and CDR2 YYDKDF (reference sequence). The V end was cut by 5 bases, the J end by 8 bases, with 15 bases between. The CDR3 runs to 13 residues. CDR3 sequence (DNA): TGTGCCACCAGCCCCGCCCGGTCATCCGGCTACACCTTC. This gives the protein CATSPARSSGYTF.

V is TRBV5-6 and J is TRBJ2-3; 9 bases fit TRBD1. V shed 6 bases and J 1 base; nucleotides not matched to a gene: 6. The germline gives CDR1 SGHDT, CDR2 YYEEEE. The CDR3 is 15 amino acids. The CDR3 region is CASTARTGGTDTQYF. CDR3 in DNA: TGTGCCAGCACTGCCCGGACAGGGGGCACAGATACGCAGTATTTT.

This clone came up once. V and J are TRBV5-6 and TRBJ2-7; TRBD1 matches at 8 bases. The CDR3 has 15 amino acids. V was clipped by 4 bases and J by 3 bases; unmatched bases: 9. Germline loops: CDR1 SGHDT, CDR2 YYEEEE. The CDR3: CASSTTGDLSYEQYF. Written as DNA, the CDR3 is TGTGCCAGCAGCACGACAGGGGACCTCAGCTACGAGCAGTACTTC.

The CDR3 sequence is CASSLAGQAGNTIYF. The CDR3 DNA reads TGTGCCAGCAGCTTGGCCGGACAGGCTGGAAACACCATATATTTT. This chain connects TRBV5-4 to TRBJ1-3, with TRBD1 matching over 7 bases. This CDR3 is 15 amino acids long. CDR1 and CDR2 (germline): SGHNT, YYREEE (reference sequence). J lost 2 bases, V lost 0 bases, and 2 bases had no gene match.

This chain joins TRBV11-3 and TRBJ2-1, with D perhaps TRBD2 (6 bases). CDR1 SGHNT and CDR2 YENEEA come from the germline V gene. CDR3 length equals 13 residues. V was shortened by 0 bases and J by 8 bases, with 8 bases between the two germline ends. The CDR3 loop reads CASSLEVADEQFF. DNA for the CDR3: TGTGCCAGCAGCTTAGAAGTAGCGGATGAGCAGTTCTTC.

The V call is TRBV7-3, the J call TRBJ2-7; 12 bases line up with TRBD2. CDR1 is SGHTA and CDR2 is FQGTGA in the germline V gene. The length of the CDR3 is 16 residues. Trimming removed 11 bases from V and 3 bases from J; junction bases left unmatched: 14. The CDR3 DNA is TGTGCCCCCCGGACTAGCGGGACCGAACACTTCTACGAGCAGTACTTC. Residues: CAPRTSGTEHFYEQYF.

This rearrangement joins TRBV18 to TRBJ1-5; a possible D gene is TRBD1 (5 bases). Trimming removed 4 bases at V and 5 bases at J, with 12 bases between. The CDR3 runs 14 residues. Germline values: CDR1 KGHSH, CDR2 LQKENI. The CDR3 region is CASSRQGNDQPQHF. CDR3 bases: TGTGCCAGCTCACGGCAGGGAAACGATCAGCCCCAGCATTTT. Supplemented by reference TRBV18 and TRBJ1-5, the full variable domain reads NAGVMQNPRHLVRRRGQEARLRCSPMKGHSHVYWYRQLPEEGLKFMVYLQKENIIDESGMPKERFSAEFPKEGPSILRIQQVVRGDSAAYFCASSRQGNDQPQHFGDGTRLSIL.

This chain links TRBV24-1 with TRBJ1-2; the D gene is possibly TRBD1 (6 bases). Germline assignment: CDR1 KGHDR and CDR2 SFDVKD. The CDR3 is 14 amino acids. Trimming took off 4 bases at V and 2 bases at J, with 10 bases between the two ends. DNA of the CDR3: TGTGCCACCAGTGACCCTGACAGGAACTATGGCTACACCTTC. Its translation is CATSDPDRNYGYTF.

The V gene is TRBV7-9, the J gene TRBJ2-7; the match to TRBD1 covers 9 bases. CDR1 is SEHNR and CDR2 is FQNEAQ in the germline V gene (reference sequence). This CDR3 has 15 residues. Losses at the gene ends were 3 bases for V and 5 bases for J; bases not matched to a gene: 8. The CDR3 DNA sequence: TGTGCCAGCAGCTTTTCGGGACAGGGTGACAACGAGCAGTACTTC. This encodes CASSFSGQGDNEQYF.

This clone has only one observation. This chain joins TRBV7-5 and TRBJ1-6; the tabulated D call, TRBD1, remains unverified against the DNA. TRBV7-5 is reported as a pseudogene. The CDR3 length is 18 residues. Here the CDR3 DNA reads TGTGCCAGAAGCTTAGATGGTTTGGTTGGGGGCGATAGTTCACCCCTCCACTTT. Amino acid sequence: CARSLDGLVGGDSSPLHF.